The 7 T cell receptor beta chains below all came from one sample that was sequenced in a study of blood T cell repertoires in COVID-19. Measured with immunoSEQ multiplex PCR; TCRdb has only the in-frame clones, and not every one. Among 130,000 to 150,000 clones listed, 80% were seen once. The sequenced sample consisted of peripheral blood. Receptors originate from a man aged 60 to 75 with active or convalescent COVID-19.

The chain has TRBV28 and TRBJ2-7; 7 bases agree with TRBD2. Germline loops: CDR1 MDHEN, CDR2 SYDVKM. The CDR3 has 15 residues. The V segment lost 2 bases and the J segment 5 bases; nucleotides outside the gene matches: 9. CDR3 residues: CASSLILRESHEQYF. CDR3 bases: TGTGCCAGCAGTTTAATCTTGCGGGAGAGTCACGAGCAGTACTTC.

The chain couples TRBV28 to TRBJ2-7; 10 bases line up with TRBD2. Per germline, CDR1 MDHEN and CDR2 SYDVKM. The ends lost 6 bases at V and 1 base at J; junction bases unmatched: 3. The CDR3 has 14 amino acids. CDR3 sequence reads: CASSLAGGSYEQYF. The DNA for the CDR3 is TGTGCCAGCAGCTTAGCGGGGGGTTCCTACGAGCAGTACTTC.

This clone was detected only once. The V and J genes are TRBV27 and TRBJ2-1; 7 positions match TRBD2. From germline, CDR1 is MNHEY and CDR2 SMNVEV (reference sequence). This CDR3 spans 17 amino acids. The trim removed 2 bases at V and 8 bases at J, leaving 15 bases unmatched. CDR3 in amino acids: CASSLSRTSFVGDEQFF. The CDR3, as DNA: TGTGCCAGCAGTTTAAGCCGGACTAGTTTCGTCGGCGATGAGCAGTTCTTC.

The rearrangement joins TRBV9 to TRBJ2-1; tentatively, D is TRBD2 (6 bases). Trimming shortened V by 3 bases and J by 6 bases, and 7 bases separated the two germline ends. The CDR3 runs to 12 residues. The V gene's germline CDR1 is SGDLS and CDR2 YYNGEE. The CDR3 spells CASSGAGNEQFF. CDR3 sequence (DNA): TGTGCCAGCAGCGGAGCGGGCAATGAGCAGTTCTTC.

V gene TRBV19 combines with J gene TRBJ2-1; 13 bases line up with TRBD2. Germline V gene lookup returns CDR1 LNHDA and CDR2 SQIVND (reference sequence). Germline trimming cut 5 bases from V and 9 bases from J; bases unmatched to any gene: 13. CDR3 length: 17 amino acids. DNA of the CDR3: TGTGCCAGTAGTTCCTCCCCCACTAGCGGGAGGGCCGGTGAGCAGTTCTTC. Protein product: CASSSSPTSGRAGEQFF.

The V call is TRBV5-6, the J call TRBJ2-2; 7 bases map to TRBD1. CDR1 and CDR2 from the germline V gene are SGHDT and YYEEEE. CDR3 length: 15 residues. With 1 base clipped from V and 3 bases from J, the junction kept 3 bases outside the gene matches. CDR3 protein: CASSLTGEYTGELFF. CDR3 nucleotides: TGTGCCAGCAGCTTGACAGGGGAGTACACCGGGGAGCTGTTTTTT.

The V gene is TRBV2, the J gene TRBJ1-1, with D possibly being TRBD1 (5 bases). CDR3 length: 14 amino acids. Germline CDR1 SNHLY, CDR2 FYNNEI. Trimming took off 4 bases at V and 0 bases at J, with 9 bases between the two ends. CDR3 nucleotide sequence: TGTGCCAGCAGTGCCAGGGCCATGAACACTGAAGCTTTCTTT. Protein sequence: CASSARAMNTEAFF.